The present TCR beta chain was sequenced within a study (TCRdb year 2016). As for this clonotype: The specificity of this receptor is unknown. No base qualities exist here, and no much larger clone lies one base off it.

The library was prepared using RT-PCR. Reads for this sample came from an Illumina MiSeq. TCRdb cleaned the public reads at Q25 with fastp, built clones with MiXCR and kept in-frame beta chains. Rows merge per CDR3 protein into single entries with the most common DNA and genes. The sample has 650,000 to 800,000 distinct CDR3 sequences on record, 12% to 15% of them singletons. 3.6% of the sample comes from the top ten. From the germline V gene, CDR1 is SGDLS and CDR2 is YYNGEE. Reading from cysteine to phenylalanine, the CDR3 counts 17 amino acids. Of all the DNA, just the CDR3 is kept, 51 bases in frame from base 1. V trim: 0 bases; J trim: 5 bases; unmatched bases: 5.

The sample comprised memory CD4+ T cells from blood. The source is a female donor in good health, serving as a healthy control. In this chain, TRBV9 is recombined with TRBJ2-2, and TRBD2 matches 12 of the central bases. In nucleotide form, the sequence is TGTGCCAGCAGCGTAGGACTAGCGGGAGCGGTAACCGGGGAGCTGTTTTTT. Translated, this gives CASSVGLAGAVTGELFF. With all but the CDR3 taken from the reference TRBV9 and TRBJ2-2 genes, the full variable domain is: DSGVTQTPKHLITATGQRVTLRCSPRSGDLSVYWYQQSLDQGLQFLIQYYNGEERAKGNILERFSAQQFPDLHSELNLSSLELGDSALYFCASSVGLAGAVTGELFFGEGSRLTVL.